This TCR beta chain was identified during a study of blood T cell repertoires in COVID-19. As for the study in general: Sources were T cells, B-cell-depleted T cells, or PBMCs; the material itself was cDNA or gDNA.

Clones were sequenced by immunoSEQ multiplex PCR, and TCRdb holds only the in-frame ones, with some missing. The sample contains about 240,000 clones, about four fifths of which appear only once. This clone was detected a few times. The V gene's germline CDR1 is LNHDA and CDR2 SQIVND (reference sequence). This CDR3 comprises 14 residues. V was pared by 4 bases and J by 5 bases, with 3 bases of the junction left unmatched. The clonotype comes from a woman older than 75 with acute or convalescent COVID-19. V and J are TRBV19 and TRBJ2-7, with 12 bases identical to TRBD1. The sequenced sample consisted of peripheral blood. CDR3 residues: CASSRGQGADEQYF. The CDR3 nucleotides read TGTGCCAGTAGTAGGGGACAGGGGGCAGACGAGCAGTACTTC.